These 16 T cell receptor beta chains share one sample of origin, sequenced in a study of human T cells and chemical hapten exposure listed by TCRdb under 2021. This sample's time point label indicates: pre-sensitization, week 0. The meaning of the sample's treatment or condition label: therapeutic diphenylcyclopropenone sensitization with weekly scalp DPC. Libraries were built with RACE. Reads for this sample came from a NextSeq 500. TCRdb ran its own pipeline on the public reads, namely fastp trimming at Q25 and MiXCR clone calling, and kept in-frame beta chains. Every distinct CDR3 protein forms one entry, paired with its most common genes and DNA. This sample gives roughly 380,000 distinct CDR3 sequences in total; about 5.1% of them show up just once. 2.6% of the sample is held by the ten biggest clonotypes. The sequencing used whole blood, collected in connection with sensitization to the hapten diphenylcyclopropenone (DPC). These receptors were collected from a woman between 45 and 65 years old with alopecia areata. Some clones in this sample may be carry-over from other donors' samples.

This clonotype has ten or more counts. The CDR3 DNA sequence: TGTGCCAGCACCCCGGAGGGTAGGGCCCATGATGAGCAGTTCTTC. This gives the protein CASTPEGRAHDEQFF. This sequence joins TRBV12-3 or TRBV12-4 and TRBJ2-1; possibly TRBD2 for D (6 bases). Trimming left V 7 bases short and J 8 bases short, with 21 bases between. This CDR3 has 15 residues.

This clonotype was observed a few times. This sequence joins TRBV20-1 and TRBJ1-6; D is unresolved. There are 12 residues in the CDR3. Trimming took 5 bases from V and 7 from J, leaving 9 bases between them. The V gene's germline CDR1 is DFQATT and CDR2 SNEGSKA (reference sequence). The CDR3 protein is CSAGRRNSPLHF. CDR3 in DNA: TGCAGTGCTGGACGGAGAAATTCACCCCTCCACTTT.

The DNA for the CDR3 is TGTGCCAGCAGCGTAAAAGCAGGGGAAGAGACCCAGTACTTC. As protein: CASSVKAGEETQYF. The V and J genes are TRBV9 and TRBJ2-5, with TRBD1 as a possible D gene (6 bases). Germline CDR1 reads SGDLS; CDR2 reads YYNGEE. V was shortened by 1 base and J by 3 bases, with 10 bases between the two germline ends. CDR3 length: 14 residues.

This chain connects TRBV5-8 to TRBJ2-1; D ambiguous. The CDR3 has 14 residues. Per germline, CDR1 SGHTS and CDR2 YDEGEE. The germline V and J ends were trimmed by 3 bases and 3 bases, with 10 bases remaining between them. The DNA of the CDR3 is TGTGCCAGCAGCTGGCCCGGGCTCTACAATGAGCAGTTCTTC. Its translation: CASSWPGLYNEQFF.

This clonotype was picked up a small number of times. The chain links TRBV4-3 to TRBJ1-1, with 8 positions matching TRBD1. CDR1 and CDR2 from the germline V gene are LGHNA and YSLEER. The CDR3 runs 16 residues. Germline trimming cut 1 base from V and 0 bases from J; bases unmatched to any gene: 4. CDR3 nucleotide sequence: TGCGCCAGCAGCCAAGTCAACAGGGGGATGAACACTGAAGCTTTCTTT. Its protein is CASSQVNRGMNTEAFF.

This clonotype showed up many times. The chain uses TRBV20-1 and TRBJ1-4, with 8 nucleotides matching TRBD1. This CDR3 comprises 14 residues. Germline V gives CDR1 DFQATT, CDR2 SNEGSKA (reference sequence). V was pared by 5 bases and J by 3 bases, with 5 bases of the junction left unmatched. CDR3 in DNA: TGCAGTGCTGAGACGACAGGGGCTAATGAAAAACTGTTTTTT. Its translation is CSAETTGANEKLFF.

This clonotype was picked up many times. The chain couples TRBV29-1 to TRBJ1-2, with 8 bases aligning to TRBD1. The ends lost 1 base at V and 3 bases at J; junction bases unmatched: 13. CDR1 is SQVTM and CDR2 is ANQGSEA in the germline V gene. The CDR3 loop spans 17 amino acids. The CDR3 DNA sequence: TGCAGCGTTGAAGTCCCTGGACAGGGCGAAAAGGACTATGGCTACACCTTC. Its protein is CSVEVPGQGEKDYGYTF.

This clonotype was observed a handful of times. The genes are TRBV5-6 and TRBJ2-3; D remains ambiguous. Germline loops: CDR1 SGHDT, CDR2 YYEEEE. CDR3 length equals 12 residues. V was trimmed by 4 bases and J by 2 bases, leaving 5 bases between them. CDR3 residues: CASSRYTDTQYF. CDR3 nucleotides: TGTGCCAGCAGCAGGTACACAGATACGCAGTATTTT.

This clonotype was recorded at least ten times. The CDR3 reads CASSSSLRGRASDTQYF. In DNA form, the CDR3 reads TGCGCCAGCAGCTCATCTTTAAGGGGGAGGGCCTCGGATACGCAGTATTTT. The rearrangement links TRBV5-1 to TRBJ2-3, with D possibly being TRBD2 (7 bases). Trimming stripped 3 bases from V and 6 bases from J, with 23 bases between. Germline loops: CDR1 SGHRS, CDR2 YFSETQ. CDR3 length equals 17 residues.

V gene TRBV12-3 or TRBV12-4 combines with J gene TRBJ2-7; 11 bases line up with TRBD2. This CDR3 is 14 amino acids long. Losses at the gene ends were 5 bases for V and 3 bases for J; bases not matched to a gene: 3. The CDR3 region has the DNA TGTGCCAGCAGTGCCGGGACTAGCGGCTACGAGCAGTACTTC. Translating it yields CASSAGTSGYEQYF.

CDR3 nucleotides: TGCGCCAGCAGCACCAGAGGACTAGCGGGTAGCTCTGGGGCCAACGTCCTGACTTTC. As protein: CASSTRGLAGSSGANVLTF. V and J are TRBV5-1 and TRBJ2-6; 11 positions match TRBD2. CDR1 is SGHRS and CDR2 is YFSETQ in the germline V gene. The CDR3 covers 19 residues. Trimming removed 4 bases from V and 0 bases from J; junction bases left unmatched: 9.

This clonotype has only a few counts. The chain couples TRBV10-3 to TRBJ1-1, with a tentative D call TRBD1 (6 bases). Germline CDR1 and CDR2: ENHRY and SYGVKD. CDR3 size: 14 residues. V was clipped by 11 bases and J by 4 bases, with 20 bases between them. The DNA for the CDR3 is TGTGCCGTCAACGGTGGGGGGCCAGGCACTGAAGCTTTCTTT. Translation gives CAVNGGGPGTEAFF.

This clonotype was detected only a few times. This chain uses TRBV10-2 with TRBJ1-1; D uncertain. The CDR3 loop spans 13 amino acids. Per germline, CDR1 WSHSY and CDR2 SAAADI. V was clipped by 5 bases and J by 5 bases, with 12 bases between them. The chain's CDR3 is CASSLSPWTEAFF. The CDR3 region has the DNA TGCGCCAGCAGTCTCTCGCCGTGGACTGAAGCTTTCTTT.

This clonotype was seen repeatedly, ten times or more. The rearrangement links TRBV6-5 to TRBJ1-6; D is unresolved. V was cut by 4 bases and J by 14 bases, with 21 bases left in between. The CDR3 runs 15 residues. Germline V lookup: CDR1 MNHEY, CDR2 SVGAGI. Written as DNA, the CDR3 is TGTGCCAGCAGTTTGCAGCTTTCGGGCCTATTCACCCTCCACTTT. Translating gives CASSLQLSGLFTLHF.

The sample holds many counts of this clonotype. The J gene is TRBJ2-7, the V gene TRBV3-1, with D uncertain. V dropped 5 bases and J dropped 6 bases, with 14 bases sitting between them. This CDR3 region has 13 residues. Germline assignment: CDR1 LGHDT and CDR2 YNNKEL (reference sequence). The CDR3 protein is CASSFLGRPEQYF. As DNA, the CDR3 is TGTGCCAGCAGCTTTCTGGGCCGCCCCGAGCAGTACTTC.

V usage is TRBV4-1 and J usage is TRBJ2-7, with a possible D match to TRBD1 (6 bases). V was clipped by 0 bases and J by 4 bases, with 13 bases between them. The CDR3 runs 15 residues. Germline lookup yields CDR1 MGHRA and CDR2 YSYEKL. The CDR3 protein is CASSQDQMGAYEQYF. In DNA form, the CDR3 reads TGCGCCAGCAGCCAAGATCAGATGGGGGCGTACGAGCAGTACTTC.